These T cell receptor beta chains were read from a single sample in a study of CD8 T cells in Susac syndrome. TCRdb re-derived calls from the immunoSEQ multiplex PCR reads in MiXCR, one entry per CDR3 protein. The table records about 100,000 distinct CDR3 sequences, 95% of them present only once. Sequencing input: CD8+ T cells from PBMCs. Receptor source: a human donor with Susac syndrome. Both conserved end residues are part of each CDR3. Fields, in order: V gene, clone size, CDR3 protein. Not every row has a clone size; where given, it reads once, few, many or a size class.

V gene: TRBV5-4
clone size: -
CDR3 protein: CASSLRLAGTGETQYF

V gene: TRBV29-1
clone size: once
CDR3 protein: CSVVPGQDSTDTQYF

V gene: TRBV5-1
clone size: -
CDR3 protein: CASSPQRETQYF

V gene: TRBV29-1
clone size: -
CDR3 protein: CSAWGGQGEAFF

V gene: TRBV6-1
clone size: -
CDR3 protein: CASSLTQSPNEQFF

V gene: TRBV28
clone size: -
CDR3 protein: CASSWTEYGYTF

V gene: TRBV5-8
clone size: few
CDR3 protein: CASSGTDRALNQPQHF

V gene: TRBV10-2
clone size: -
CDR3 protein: CASSERSTRAYEQYF

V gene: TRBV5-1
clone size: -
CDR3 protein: CASSLAGNTEAFF

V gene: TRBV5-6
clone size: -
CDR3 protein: CASRELAGGYNEQFF

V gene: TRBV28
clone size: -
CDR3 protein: CASSLRGRGDTQYF

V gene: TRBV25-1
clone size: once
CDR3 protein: CATYTDTQYF

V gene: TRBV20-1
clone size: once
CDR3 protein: CSAGSGGALYEQYF

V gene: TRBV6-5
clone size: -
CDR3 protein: CASSYSPGLAAETQYF

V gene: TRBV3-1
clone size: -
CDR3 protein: CASSQDMEDEQYF

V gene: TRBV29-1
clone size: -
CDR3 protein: CSVVGTRDDYEQYF

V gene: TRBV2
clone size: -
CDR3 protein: CASRIPGQLYEQYF

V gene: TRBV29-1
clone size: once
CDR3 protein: CSVAGNLYNEQFF

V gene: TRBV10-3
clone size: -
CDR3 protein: CAVGQQPDTQYF

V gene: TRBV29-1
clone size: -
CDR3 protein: CSGQGTYEQYF

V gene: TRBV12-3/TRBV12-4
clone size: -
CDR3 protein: CASSPEFRDQGLAKNIQYF

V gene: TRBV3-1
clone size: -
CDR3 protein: CASYLTGNTEAFF

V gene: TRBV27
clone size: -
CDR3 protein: CASSLGGGGDQPQHF

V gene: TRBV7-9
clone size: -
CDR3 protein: CASSLPRSGQETQYF

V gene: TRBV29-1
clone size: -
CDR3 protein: CSVLSGRAKRNEQFF

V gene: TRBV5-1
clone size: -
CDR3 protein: CASSPAQAGGYHGYTF

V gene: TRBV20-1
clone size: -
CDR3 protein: CSARGLAGVGDTQYF

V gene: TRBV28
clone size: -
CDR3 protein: CASSFPTGTSKQFF

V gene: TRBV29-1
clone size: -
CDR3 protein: CSVPPQRQGRGYTF

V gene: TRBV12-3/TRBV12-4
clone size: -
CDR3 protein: CASSQYVFDEQYF

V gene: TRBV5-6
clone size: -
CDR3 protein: CASSLGSGEQYF

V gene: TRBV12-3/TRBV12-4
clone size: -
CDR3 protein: CASIPSGVLADTQYF

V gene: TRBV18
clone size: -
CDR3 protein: CASSLEQLLNTGELFF

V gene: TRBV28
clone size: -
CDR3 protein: CASSSPNRGLYEQYF

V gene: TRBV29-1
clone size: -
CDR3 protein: CSVGLRLQETQYF

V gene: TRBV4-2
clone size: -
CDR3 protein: CASSQALDGEQFF

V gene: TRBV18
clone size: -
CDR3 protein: CASSTDPWDTQYF

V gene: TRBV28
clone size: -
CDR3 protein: CASSFLTGGTGANVLTF

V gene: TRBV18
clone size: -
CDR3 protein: CATSGAQETQYF

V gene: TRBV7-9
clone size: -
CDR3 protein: CASSSRDSYTIYF

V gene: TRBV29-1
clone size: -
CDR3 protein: CSVGVRNYGYTF

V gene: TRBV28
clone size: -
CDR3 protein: CASRPRTLYTDTQYF

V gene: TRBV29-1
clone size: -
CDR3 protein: CSVLTTGYEQYF

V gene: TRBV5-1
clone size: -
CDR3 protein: CASNSGTGERVNTEAFF

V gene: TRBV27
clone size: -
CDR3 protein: CASSAGTAAYGYTF

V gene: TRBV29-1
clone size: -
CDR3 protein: CSAYHAAGRRTGELFF

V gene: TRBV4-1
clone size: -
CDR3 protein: CASSQAAGTSGMGEFF

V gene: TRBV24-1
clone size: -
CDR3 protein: CATSDLTSQEELFF